Sequencing of this TCR beta chain was carried out in a study of shared clonotypes between healthy human individuals. All the donors were Caucasian adults who lived in Nashville, Tennessee. Study observations and caveats: Sorted-subset samples were not fully sequenced, rarefaction indicated. Of the naive CD4 clonotypes, around 5.2% were shared across several donors.

Comments on this clone: Its antigen is not known.

The table came from immunoSEQ multiplex PCR; TCRdb's copy has only in-frame clones and leaves some out. The sample lists roughly 2.4 million clones, almost 96% occurring once. The V end lost 0 bases, the J end lost 0 bases, and 16 bases lay between the germline ends. The germline CDR1 and CDR2 sequences are SGHDT and YYEEEE. The length of the CDR3 is 18 residues. This chain connects TRBV5-6 to TRBJ2-1; D tentatively fits TRBD1 or TRBD2 (5 bases each). The sequence was obtained from a man between 18 and 29 years old in good health. Sequencing input: naive CD4+ T cells sorted from blood. Subset: CD45RA+ positively selected. In DNA, the CDR3 is TGTGCCAGCAGCTTGGTTGGGACGGGACGCGCCTCCTACAATGAGCAGTTCTTC. Translation: CASSLVGTGRASYNEQFF.